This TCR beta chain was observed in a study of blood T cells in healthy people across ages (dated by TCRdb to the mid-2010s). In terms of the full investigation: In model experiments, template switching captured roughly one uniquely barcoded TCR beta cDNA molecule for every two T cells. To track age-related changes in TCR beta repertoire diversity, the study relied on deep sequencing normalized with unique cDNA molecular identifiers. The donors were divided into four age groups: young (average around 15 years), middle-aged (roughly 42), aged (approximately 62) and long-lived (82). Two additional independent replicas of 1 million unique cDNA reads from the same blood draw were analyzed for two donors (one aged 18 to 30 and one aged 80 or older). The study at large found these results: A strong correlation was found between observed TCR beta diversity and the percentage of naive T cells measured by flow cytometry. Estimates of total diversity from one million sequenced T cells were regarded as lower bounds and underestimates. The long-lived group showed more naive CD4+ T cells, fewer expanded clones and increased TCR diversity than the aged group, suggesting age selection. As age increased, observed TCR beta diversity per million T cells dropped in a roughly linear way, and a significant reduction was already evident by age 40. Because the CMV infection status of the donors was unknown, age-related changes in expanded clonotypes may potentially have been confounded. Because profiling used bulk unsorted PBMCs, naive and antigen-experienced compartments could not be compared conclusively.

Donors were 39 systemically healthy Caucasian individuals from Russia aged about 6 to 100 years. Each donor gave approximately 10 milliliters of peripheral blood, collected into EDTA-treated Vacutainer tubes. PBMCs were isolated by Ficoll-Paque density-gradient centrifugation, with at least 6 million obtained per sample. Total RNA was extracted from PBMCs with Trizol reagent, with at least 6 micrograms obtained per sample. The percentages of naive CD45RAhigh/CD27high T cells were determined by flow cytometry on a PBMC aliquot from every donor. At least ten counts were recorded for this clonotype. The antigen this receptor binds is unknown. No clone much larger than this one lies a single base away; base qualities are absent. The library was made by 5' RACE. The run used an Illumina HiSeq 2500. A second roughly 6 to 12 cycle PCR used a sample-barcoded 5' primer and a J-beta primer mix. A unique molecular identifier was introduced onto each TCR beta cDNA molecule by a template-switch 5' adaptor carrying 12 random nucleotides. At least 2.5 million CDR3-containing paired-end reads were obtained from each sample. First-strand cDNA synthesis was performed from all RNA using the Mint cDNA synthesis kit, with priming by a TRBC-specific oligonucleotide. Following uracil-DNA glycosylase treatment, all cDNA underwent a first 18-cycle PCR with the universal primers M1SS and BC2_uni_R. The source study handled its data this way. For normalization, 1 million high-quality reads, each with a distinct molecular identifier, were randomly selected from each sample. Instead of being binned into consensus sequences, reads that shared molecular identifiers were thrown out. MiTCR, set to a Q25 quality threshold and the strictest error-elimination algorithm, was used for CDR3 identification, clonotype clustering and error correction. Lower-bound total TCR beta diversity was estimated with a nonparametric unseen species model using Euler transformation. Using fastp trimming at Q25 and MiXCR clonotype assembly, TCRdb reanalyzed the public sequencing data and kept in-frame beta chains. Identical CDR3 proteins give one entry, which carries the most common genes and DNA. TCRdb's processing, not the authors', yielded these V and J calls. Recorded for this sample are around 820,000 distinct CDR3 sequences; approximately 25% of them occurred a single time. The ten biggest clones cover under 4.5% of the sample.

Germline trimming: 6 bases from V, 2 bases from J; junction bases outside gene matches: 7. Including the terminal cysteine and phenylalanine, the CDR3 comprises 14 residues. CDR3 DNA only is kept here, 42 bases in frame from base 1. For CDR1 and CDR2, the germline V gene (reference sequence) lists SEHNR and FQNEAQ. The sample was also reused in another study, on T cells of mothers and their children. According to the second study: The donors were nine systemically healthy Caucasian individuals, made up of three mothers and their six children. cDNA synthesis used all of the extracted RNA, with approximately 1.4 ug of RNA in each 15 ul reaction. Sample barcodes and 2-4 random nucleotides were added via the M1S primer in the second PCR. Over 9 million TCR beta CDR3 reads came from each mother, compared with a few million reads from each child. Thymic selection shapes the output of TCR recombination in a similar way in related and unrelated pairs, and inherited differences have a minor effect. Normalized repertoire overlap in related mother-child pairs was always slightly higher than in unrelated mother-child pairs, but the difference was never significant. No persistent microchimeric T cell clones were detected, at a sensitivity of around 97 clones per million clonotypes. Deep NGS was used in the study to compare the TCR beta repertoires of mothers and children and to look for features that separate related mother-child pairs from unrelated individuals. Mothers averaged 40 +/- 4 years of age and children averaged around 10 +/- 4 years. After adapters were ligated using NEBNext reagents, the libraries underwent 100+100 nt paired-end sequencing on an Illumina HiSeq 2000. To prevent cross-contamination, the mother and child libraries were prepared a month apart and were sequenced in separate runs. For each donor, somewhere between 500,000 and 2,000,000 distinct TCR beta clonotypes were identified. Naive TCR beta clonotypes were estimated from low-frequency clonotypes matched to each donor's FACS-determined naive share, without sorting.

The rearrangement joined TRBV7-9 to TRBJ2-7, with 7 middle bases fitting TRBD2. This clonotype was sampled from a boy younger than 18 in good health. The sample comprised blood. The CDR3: CASSSGGSPYEQYF. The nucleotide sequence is TGTGCCAGCAGTTCGGGGGGAAGCCCCTACGAGCAGTACTTC.